The 8 T cell receptor beta chains reported below all come from one sample, sequenced in a study of neurological immune-mediated disorders. In TCRdb, the 5' RACE reads were re-called with MiXCR into one record per CDR3 protein. The sample consists of about 70,000 distinct CDR3 sequences, around 3% of them appearing once. The sample comprised PBMCs. The source is a woman between 50 and 59 years old with multiple sclerosis.

This clonotype was observed many times. The chain is built from TRBV12-3 or TRBV12-4 and TRBJ1-1; no reliable D call. V was trimmed by 3 bases and J by 0 bases, leaving 5 bases between them. The CDR3 totals 13 residues. CDR3 bases: TGTGCCAGCAGTTTGAGGGTGAACACTGAAGCTTTCTTT. Residues: CASSLRVNTEAFF.

In its sample, this clonotype was seen many times. This sequence joins TRBV5-6 and TRBJ2-3, with D maybe TRBD1 (6 bases). CDR1 and CDR2 from the germline V gene are SGHDT and YYEEEE. The CDR3 spans 15 residues. Trimming removed 4 bases at V and 4 bases at J, with 16 bases between. The CDR3 sequence is CASSLDRITSDTQYF. CDR3 in DNA: TGTGCCAGCAGCCTTGACAGGATCACCTCAGATACGCAGTATTTT.

The table lists this clonotype with many counts. The chain recombines TRBV7-2 with TRBJ1-4; the D gene is possibly TRBD1 (5 bases). Trimming took off 4 bases at V and 6 bases at J, with 12 bases between the two ends. Per germline, CDR1 SGHTA and CDR2 FQGNSA. This CDR3 is 14 amino acids long. CDR3 in amino acids: CASSSAPGYEKLFF. The CDR3 DNA reads as TGTGCCAGCAGCTCCGCTCCAGGGTATGAAAAACTGTTTTTT.

This clonotype was recorded at least ten times. The chain combines TRBV7-2 with TRBJ1-1; no clear D. The CDR3 loop spans 18 amino acids. Germline V CDR1 and CDR2: SGHTA, FQGNSA. Trimming took 3 bases from V and 1 from J, leaving 21 bases between them. DNA of the CDR3: TGTGCCAGCAGCTTTTCGAGACTGGGCCGTCGTCGGAACACTGAAGCTTTCTTT. Its translation is CASSFSRLGRRRNTEAFF.

This clonotype appeared many times. The rearrangement uses TRBV20-1 and TRBJ2-5, with 7 bases that match TRBD2. Germline CDR1 DFQATT, CDR2 SNEGSKA (reference sequence). V gave up 5 bases and J gave up 0 bases; unmatched junction bases: 12. The CDR3 runs to 16 residues. The DNA of the CDR3 is TGCAGTGCTCCATCTCGGGCTAGCGGAGACCAAGAGACCCAGTACTTC. It specifies CSAPSRASGDQETQYF.

In regard to this clonotype: In this CDR3 the conserved last residue, phenylalanine or tryptophan, is missing, so a read error is likely. The CDR3 nucleotides are TGCAGCGTTGGCGGGACTAGCGGGAACTACGAGCAGTACAAC. The encoded protein is CSVGGTSGNYEQYN. The chain joins TRBV29-1 to TRBJ2-7; 13 bases agree with TRBD2. Germline CDR1 SQVTM, CDR2 ANQGSEA. The CDR3 sequence is 14 residues long. V shed 4 bases and J 3 bases; nucleotides not matched to a gene: 3.

This clonotype has a count of ten or more. The chain has TRBV7-2 and TRBJ2-3, with 9 nucleotides matching TRBD1. The V segment lost 4 bases and the J segment 4 bases; nucleotides outside the gene matches: 6. Per germline, CDR1 SGHTA and CDR2 FQGNSA. There are 15 residues in the CDR3. The CDR3: CASSSRQGGADTQYF. Here the CDR3 DNA reads TGTGCCAGCAGCTCCCGACAGGGGGGTGCAGATACGCAGTATTTT.

Ten or more counts support this clonotype. V usage is TRBV5-5 and J usage is TRBJ1-1; D is perhaps TRBD1 (5 bases). The CDR3 runs to 11 residues. In germline, CDR1 is SGHKS, CDR2 YYEKEE (reference sequence). The V end lost 1 base, the J end lost 11 bases, and 9 bases lay between the germline ends. The CDR3 protein is CASSLQGVAFF. The DNA of the CDR3 is TGTGCCAGCAGCTTGCAGGGAGTGGCTTTCTTT.